This TCR beta chain was captured by sequencing in a study of identical twins (dated by TCRdb to about 2016). About the investigation overall: To test whether fetal clonotypes persist, this study deep-sequenced TCR alpha and beta repertoires from monozygotic twins, from unrelated adults of various ages, and from cord blood. Replicate twin experiments were performed at different times using different library preparation protocols to rule out contamination. Here is what the overall study found, with its caveats: Compared with coincidental sharing between unrelated individuals, an excess of low generation-probability sequences was observed among out-of-frame TCR alpha sequences shared between twins. Out-of-frame TCR alpha sharing in monozygotic twins was systematically underestimated by recombination models, whereas sharing between unrelated individuals was in agreement with the recombination models. Abundant cord blood beta clonotypes carried fewer insertions; young adult naive repertoires showed a weaker similar trend, while memory repertoires showed none. Because the same donors could not be followed over many years, the conclusions depended on cross-sectional statistical analysis. Invariant T cells such as MAIT and iNKT could partly confound zero-insertion analyses, though diverse VJ usage argued against this for most clonotypes. In beta out-of-frame sequences, excess twin sharing was weaker, because having fewer shared sequences lowered the signal-to-noise ratio.

Regarding this clonotype: This receptor's antigen is unknown. No per-base quality is available; no much larger clone lies one base away.

Every donor in the study was a healthy Caucasian. The twin cohort comprised three pairs of female monozygotic twins, all aged about 18 to 29 years. Positive isolation kits from Invitrogen were used to isolate the CD4+ and CD8+ T cell populations. The CDR3 contains 14 residues, cysteine and phenylalanine counted. The only DNA kept is the CDR3, 42 bases in frame from the first base. Ends trimmed: V by 7 bases, J by 7 bases; bases unmatched to a gene: 6. CDR1 WSHSY and CDR2 SAAADI are derived from the germline V gene. Libraries were built with 5' RACE. Instrument on record: Illumina HiSeq 2000. Template switching added a universal primer binding site, and the final cDNA carried a unique molecular identifier that allowed TCR cDNA molecules to be counted accurately. First-strand cDNA for TCR alpha and beta chains was synthesized from specific primers in the conserved constant-segment region. To control for contamination, every cDNA library was double barcoded, receiving both a SMART-Mk sample barcode and Illumina barcodes. TruSeq adapter sequences, together with Illumina sample barcodes, were added in two successive PCR steps. The TCR alpha and beta cDNA libraries were sequenced on the Illumina HiSeq platform using custom primers. Regarding the original processing steps: MiGEC was used to process raw reads and extract unique molecular identifiers, and MiXCR was used to find CDR3 positions. For each individual, recombination models were inferred using an EM algorithm with the repgenHMM and IGoR tools. The analysis of shared clonotypes was done with the tcR package in R, with sharing normalized by the product of cloneset sizes. To study raw recombination free of thymic and clonal selection effects, out-of-frame nonproductive sequences were analyzed. Starting from the raw public reads, TCRdb applied fastp trimming at Q25, assembled clones with MiXCR and retained in-frame beta chains. Each CDR3 protein appears once, grouped with its most common genes and DNA. TCRdb assigned the V and J calls; the authors' analysis was not used. In all, the sample holds 260,000 or so distinct CDR3 sequences, and 7.5% of those were seen once. Around 5% of the sample rests with the top ten.

These records were also assigned to another study, of yellow fever vaccine responses in identical twins. The second source states: According to the authors, in identical twins the way T cells responded to vaccination appeared partly convergent and partly personalized. Focusing on identical twins, the study followed the T cell clones that responded to the vaccine, and did so with precision.

The sequence was obtained from a young woman in good health. Rearrangement joined TRBV10-2 to TRBJ2-1; TRBD1 matches 11 bases in the middle. Material: CD8+ T cells sorted from blood. The CDR3 loop reads CASTPGTGGNEQFF. The sequenced DNA: TGCGCCAGCACCCCCGGGACAGGGGGTAATGAGCAGTTCTTC.